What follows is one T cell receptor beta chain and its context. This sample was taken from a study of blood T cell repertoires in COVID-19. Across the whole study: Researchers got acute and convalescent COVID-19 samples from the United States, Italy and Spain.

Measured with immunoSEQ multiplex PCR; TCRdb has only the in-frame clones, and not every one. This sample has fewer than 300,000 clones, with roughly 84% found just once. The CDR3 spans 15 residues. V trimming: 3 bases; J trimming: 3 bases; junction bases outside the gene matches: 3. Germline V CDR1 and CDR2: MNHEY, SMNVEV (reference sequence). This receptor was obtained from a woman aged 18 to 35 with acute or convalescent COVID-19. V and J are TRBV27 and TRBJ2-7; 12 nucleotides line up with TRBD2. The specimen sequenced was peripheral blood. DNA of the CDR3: TGTGCCAGCAGTTTGCGGACTAGCGGGGACTACGAGCAGTACTTC. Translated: CASSLRTSGDYEQYF.